A single sample is the source of the 15 T cell receptor beta chains below, sequenced in a study of T cell responses to AZD1222 COVID-19 vaccine. Sequenced by immunoSEQ multiplex PCR; TCRdb stores in-frame clones only, minus some. This sample has around 78,000 clones; roughly 87% occur once, and the top ten carry approximately 25%. Sequenced material: peripheral blood, taken on day 0 of AZD1222 vaccination. The receptors come from an adult in good health.

The CDR3 is CASSAWTGDSEQYF. CDR3 sequence (DNA): TGTGCCAGCAGCGCCTGGACAGGGGATAGCGAGCAGTACTTC. The J gene is TRBJ2-7, the V gene TRBV9, with 9 nucleotides matching TRBD1. CDR1 SGDLS and CDR2 YYNGEE come from the germline V gene. The trim removed 3 bases at V and 6 bases at J, leaving 7 bases unmatched. This CDR3 region has 14 residues.

This clone was picked up one time. This chain joins TRBV4-1 and TRBJ1-5, with D unresolved. V gave up 0 bases and J gave up 9 bases, with 12 bases separating them. Germline values: CDR1 MGHRA, CDR2 YSYEKL. This CDR3 comprises 14 residues. The CDR3 nucleotides are TGCGCCAGCAGCCAAGATCGGCGGGAACGGCCCCAGCATTTT. Translation gives CASSQDRRERPQHF.

V is TRBV19 and J is TRBJ1-6; no firm D call. The germline V and J ends were trimmed by 5 bases and 7 bases, with 15 bases remaining between them. The CDR3 consists of 15 residues. Germline loops: CDR1 LNHDA, CDR2 SQIVND (reference sequence). The DNA of the CDR3 is TGTGCCAGTAGTCCCCCGGGCCCGCGAAATTCACCCCTCCACTTT. Translated: CASSPPGPRNSPLHF.

CDR3 amino acids: CASSTPDRAFNRQYF. Written as DNA, the CDR3 is TGTGCCAGCAGTACGCCGGACAGGGCTTTTAATCGGCAGTACTTC. The J gene is TRBJ2-7, the V gene TRBV28; 8 bases match TRBD1. With 5 bases clipped from V and 9 bases from J, the junction kept 15 bases outside the gene matches. From germline, CDR1 is MDHEN and CDR2 SYDVKM. The length of the CDR3 is 15 residues.

The chain is built from TRBV5-1 and TRBJ1-5; 10 bases line up with TRBD1. Trimming removed 3 bases from V and 8 bases from J; junction bases left unmatched: 8. Germline CDR1 reads SGHRS; CDR2 reads YFSETQ. CDR3 length: 15 amino acids. CDR3: CASSSTGGPAEPQHF. CDR3 nucleotides: TGCGCCAGCAGCTCGACAGGGGGCCCTGCGGAGCCCCAGCATTTT.

In the case of this clone: The junction and the germline gene differ at one end; a read error may be behind it. The chain is built from TRBV30 and TRBJ2-7, with D possibly being TRBD1 or TRBD2 (6 bases each). This CDR3 contains 13 residues. Germline V lookup: CDR1 GTSNPN, CDR2 SVGIG (reference sequence). CDR3 residues: CAGRTVPTYEQYF. In DNA, the CDR3 is TGTGCCGGGAGGACAGTCCCCACCTACGAGCAGTACTTC.

This chain links TRBV7-2 with TRBJ1-5; D is perhaps TRBD1 (6 bases). V was cut by 2 bases and J by 3 bases, with 14 bases left in between. Germline values: CDR1 SGHTA, CDR2 FQGNSA. The CDR3 contains 16 residues. For the CDR3, the DNA is TGTGCCAGCAGCTTAAGCGGCGGACAGATCAATCAGCCCCAGCATTTT. This codes for CASSLSGGQINQPQHF.

The CDR3 protein is CSVEEEDIGNTIYF. DNA of the CDR3: TGCAGCGTTGAAGAGGAGGACATCGGAAACACCATATATTTT. V is TRBV29-1 and J is TRBJ1-3; D perhaps matches TRBD1 (5 bases). This CDR3 region has 14 residues. CDR1 is SQVTM and CDR2 is ANQGSEA in the germline V gene. The V and J ends lost 0 bases and 4 bases respectively, with 10 bases between them.

The chain combines TRBV13 with TRBJ1-1; D is unclear. The germline CDR1 and CDR2 sequences are PRHDT and FYEKMQ (reference sequence). This CDR3 is built from 15 residues. V was trimmed by 5 bases and J by 1 base, leaving 14 bases between them. In DNA form, the CDR3 reads TGTGCCAGCAGCCAACGACTCATGGGGAACACTGAAGCTTTCTTT. This encodes CASSQRLMGNTEAFF. Full variable domain (rest looked up from reference TRBV13 and TRBJ1-1): AAGVIQSPRHLIKEKRETATLKCYPIPRHDTVYWYQQGPGQDPQFLISFYEKMQSDKGSIPDRFSAQQFSDYHSELNMSSLELGDSALYFCASSQRLMGNTEAFFGQGTRLTVV.

This sequence joins TRBV30 and TRBJ1-5, with unresolved D. The CDR3 runs 13 residues. Trimming stripped 0 bases from V and 4 bases from J, with 7 bases between. Germline CDR1 is GTSNPN and CDR2 is SVGIG (reference sequence). CDR3 nucleotides: TGTGCCTGGAGTGTAAGTCGGAATCAGCCCCAGCATTTT. This sequence encodes CAWSVSRNQPQHF.

V gene TRBV7-9 combines with J gene TRBJ2-5; D uncertain. CDR1 SEHNR and CDR2 FQNEAQ come from the germline V gene (reference sequence). The CDR3 loop spans 14 amino acids. V was clipped by 0 bases and J by 3 bases, with 8 bases between them. CDR3 loop: CASSLAVGKETQYF. The CDR3 nucleotides read TGTGCCAGCAGCTTAGCGGTGGGGAAAGAGACCCAGTACTTC. The full variable domain, its missing parts supplied by reference TRBV7-9 and TRBJ2-5, is DTGVSQNPRHKITKRGQNVTFRCDPISEHNRLYWYRQTLGQGPEFLTYFQNEAQLEKSRLLSDRFSAERPKGSFSTLEIQRTEQGDSAMYLCASSLAVGKETQYFGPGTRLLVL.

This chain joins TRBV18 and TRBJ1-3, with unresolved D. Between the trimmed V and J ends, which lost 2 bases and 8 bases, there was a span of 10 bases. Germline V CDR1 and CDR2: KGHSH, LQKENI. The CDR3 covers 13 residues. CDR3 region: CASSPTRDHTIYF. The CDR3 DNA reads as TGTGCCAGCTCACCAACGAGGGATCACACCATATATTTT.

This clone was seen more than once but under ten times. The genes are TRBV7-6 and TRBJ2-5; the match to TRBD2 covers 8 bases. With V trimmed by 5 bases and J by 7 bases, 15 bases remained unmatched. Germline values: CDR1 SGHVS, CDR2 FNYEAQ. This CDR3 has 16 amino acids. As DNA, the CDR3 is TGTGCCAGCAGCCAGGAAGGCGGGGGGCAGGGCGGGACCCAGTACTTC. Translating it yields CASSQEGGGQGGTQYF.

The chain recombines TRBV3-1 (or the pseudogene TRBV3-2) with TRBJ1-3; possibly TRBD1 for D (5 bases). Germline V CDR1 and CDR2: LGHDT, YNNKEL (reference sequence). V shed 8 bases and J shed 6 bases, with 14 bases lying between them. This CDR3 comprises 13 residues. The CDR3 loop reads CASGGGAENTIYF. CDR3 sequence (DNA): TGTGCCAGCGGGGGTGGGGCCGAAAACACCATATATTTT.

The CDR3 bases are TGTGCCAGTAGTGGCTCCTTTCGCCGCAGGGGCTACACCTTC. Translating gives CASSGSFRRRGYTF. The rearrangement joins TRBV19 to TRBJ1-2; D gene uncertain. Germline CDR1 and CDR2: LNHDA and SQIVND (reference sequence). V lost 5 bases and J lost 8, with 18 bases in between. The CDR3 spans 14 residues.